This T cell receptor beta chain is from a study of high-grade serous ovarian cancer treatment subgroups. For the study at large: On average, approximately 15,000 reads and 7,494 unique TCR beta rearrangements were obtained per sample. Study conclusions and caveats: Higher neoantigen levels went with greater TCR clonal relatedness. Tumors within one patient showed repertoire similarity of roughly 0.1 to 0.8.

Trimming pared 3 bases from V and 0 bases from J, leaving 8 bases between. This CDR3 has 14 amino acids. CDR1 is SNHLY and CDR2 is FYNNEI in the germline V gene. The tumor samples were collected prior to definitive surgery or chemotherapy. TCRdb's copy holds only in-frame clones and misses some; the assay was immunoSEQ multiplex PCR. The table has about 3,300 clones, about 69% seen once. By frequency in the sample, this clone is medium-sized. The antigen is undetermined. The chain recombines TRBV2 with TRBJ1-1; TRBD1 is a possible D gene (5 bases). Sequences were obtained from tumor tissue. This receptor was obtained from a human donor with high-grade serous ovarian cancer. This chain's CDR3 is CASSEGGVNTEAFF. The CDR3 region has the DNA TGTGCCAGCAGTGAGGGGGGAGTGAACACTGAAGCTTTCTTT.